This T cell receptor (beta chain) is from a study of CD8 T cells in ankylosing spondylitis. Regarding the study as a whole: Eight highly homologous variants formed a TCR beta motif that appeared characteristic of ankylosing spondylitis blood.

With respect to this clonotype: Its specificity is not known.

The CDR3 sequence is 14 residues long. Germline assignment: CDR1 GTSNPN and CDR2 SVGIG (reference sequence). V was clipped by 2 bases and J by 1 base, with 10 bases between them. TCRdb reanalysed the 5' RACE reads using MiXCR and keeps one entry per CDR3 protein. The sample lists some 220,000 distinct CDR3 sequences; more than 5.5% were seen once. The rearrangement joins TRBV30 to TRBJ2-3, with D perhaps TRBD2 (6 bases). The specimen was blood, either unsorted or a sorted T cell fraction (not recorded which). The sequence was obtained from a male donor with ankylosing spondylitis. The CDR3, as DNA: TGTGCCTGGAGTAGGTCGGGAGGCACAGATACGCAGTATTTT. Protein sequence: CAWSRSGGTDTQYF.